This TCR beta chain derives from a study of metastatic and nonmetastatic thyroid tumors. Study-wide results and caveats: For both blood and tumor, malignant thyroid tumors reportedly showed significantly higher TCR beta diversity than benign nodules did.

This clone was seen repeatedly, ten times or more. Its antigen is unidentified. Patients were all untreated before their thyroid surgery. Trimming took off 2 bases at V and 0 bases at J, with 8 bases between the two ends. CDR1 and CDR2 (germline): SEHNR, FQNEAQ (reference sequence). This CDR3 region has 15 residues. TCRdb reprocessed the PCR reads using MiXCR. The sample holds approximately 90,000 clones, approximately 9% seen once. Sequenced sample: blood. The clonotype was recovered from a female donor with papillary thyroid cancer or a benign thyroid nodule (not recorded which). Some clones in this sample may be carry-over from other donors' samples. The chain couples TRBV7-9 to TRBJ2-1; possibly TRBD1 for D (6 bases). CDR3 DNA sequence: TGTGCCAGCAGCTTATCAGGGGCCTCCTACAATGAGCAGTTCTTC. Protein product: CASSLSGASYNEQFF.